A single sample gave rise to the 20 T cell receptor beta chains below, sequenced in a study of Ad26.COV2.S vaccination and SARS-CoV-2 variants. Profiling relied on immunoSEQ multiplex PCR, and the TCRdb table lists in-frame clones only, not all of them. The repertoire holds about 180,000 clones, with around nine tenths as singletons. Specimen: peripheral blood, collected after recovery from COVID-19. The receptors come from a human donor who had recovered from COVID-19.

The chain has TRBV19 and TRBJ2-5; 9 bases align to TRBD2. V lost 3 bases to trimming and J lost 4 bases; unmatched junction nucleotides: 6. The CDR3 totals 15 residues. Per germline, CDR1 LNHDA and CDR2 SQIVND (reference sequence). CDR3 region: CASSIAGGPSETQYF. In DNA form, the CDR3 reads TGTGCCAGTAGTATCGCGGGAGGGCCTTCAGAGACCCAGTACTTC.

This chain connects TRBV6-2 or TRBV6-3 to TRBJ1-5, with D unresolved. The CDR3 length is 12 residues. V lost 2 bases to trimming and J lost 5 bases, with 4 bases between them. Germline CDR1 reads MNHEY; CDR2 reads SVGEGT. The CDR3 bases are TGTGCCAGCAGTTACCCTTATCAGCCCCAGCATTTT. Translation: CASSYPYQPQHF.

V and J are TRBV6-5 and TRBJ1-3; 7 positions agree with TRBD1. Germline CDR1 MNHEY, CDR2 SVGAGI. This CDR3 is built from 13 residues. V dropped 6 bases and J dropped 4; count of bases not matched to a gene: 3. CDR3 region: CASRTGPGNTIYF. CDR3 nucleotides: TGTGCCAGCAGGACAGGGCCAGGAAACACCATATATTTT.

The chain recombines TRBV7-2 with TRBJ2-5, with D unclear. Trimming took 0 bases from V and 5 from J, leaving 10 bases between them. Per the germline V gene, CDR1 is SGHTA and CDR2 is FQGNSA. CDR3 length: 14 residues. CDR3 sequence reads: CASSLAGSRETQYF. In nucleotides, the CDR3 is TGTGCCAGCAGCTTAGCGGGGTCAAGGGAGACCCAGTACTTC.

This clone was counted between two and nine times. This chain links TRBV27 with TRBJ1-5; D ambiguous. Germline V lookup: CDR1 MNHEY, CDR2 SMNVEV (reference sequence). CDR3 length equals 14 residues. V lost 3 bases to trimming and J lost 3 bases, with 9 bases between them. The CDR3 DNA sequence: TGTGCCAGCAGTTTTCATGGGTCCAATCAGCCCCAGCATTTT. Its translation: CASSFHGSNQPQHF.

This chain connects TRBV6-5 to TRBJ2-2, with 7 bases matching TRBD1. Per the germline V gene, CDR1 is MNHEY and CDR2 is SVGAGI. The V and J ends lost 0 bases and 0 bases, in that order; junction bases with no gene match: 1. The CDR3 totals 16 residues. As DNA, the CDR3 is TGTGCCAGCAGTTACTCCCAGGGGGCGAACACCGGGGAGCTGTTTTTT. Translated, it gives CASSYSQGANTGELFF.

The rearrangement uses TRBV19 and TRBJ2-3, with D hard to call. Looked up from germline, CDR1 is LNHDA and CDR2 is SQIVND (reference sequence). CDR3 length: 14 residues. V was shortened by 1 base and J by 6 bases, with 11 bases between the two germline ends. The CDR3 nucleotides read TGTGCCAGTAGTATAGCCCCCCTGTTGGATACGCAGTATTTT. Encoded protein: CASSIAPLLDTQYF.

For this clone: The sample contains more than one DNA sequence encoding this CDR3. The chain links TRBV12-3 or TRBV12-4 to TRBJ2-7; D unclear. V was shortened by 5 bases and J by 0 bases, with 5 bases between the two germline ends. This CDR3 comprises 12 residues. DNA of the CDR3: TGTGCCAGCAGTCCCAGCTCCTACGAGCAGTACTTC. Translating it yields CASSPSSYEQYF.

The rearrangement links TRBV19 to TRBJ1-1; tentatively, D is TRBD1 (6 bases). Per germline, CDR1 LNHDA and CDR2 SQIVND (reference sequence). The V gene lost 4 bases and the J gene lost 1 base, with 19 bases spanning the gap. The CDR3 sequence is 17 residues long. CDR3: CASSTLPGTRGNTEAFF. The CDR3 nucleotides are TGTGCCAGTAGTACTCTCCCCGGGACAAGGGGGAACACTGAAGCTTTCTTT.

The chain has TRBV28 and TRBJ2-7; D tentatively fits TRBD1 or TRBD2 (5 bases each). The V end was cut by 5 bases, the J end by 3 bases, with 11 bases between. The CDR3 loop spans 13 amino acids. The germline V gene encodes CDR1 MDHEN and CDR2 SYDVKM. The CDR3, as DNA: TGTGCCAGCAGTAGGGGCGGGTTCTACGAGCAGTACTTC. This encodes CASSRGGFYEQYF.

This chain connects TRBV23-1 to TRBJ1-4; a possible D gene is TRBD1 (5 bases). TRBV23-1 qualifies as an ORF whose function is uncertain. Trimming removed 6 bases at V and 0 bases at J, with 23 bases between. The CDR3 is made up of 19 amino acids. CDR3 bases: TGCGCCAGCAGCACCCCGGAGATCGCGACAGCCTCAACTAATGAAAAACTGTTTTTT. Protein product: CASSTPEIATASTNEKLFF.

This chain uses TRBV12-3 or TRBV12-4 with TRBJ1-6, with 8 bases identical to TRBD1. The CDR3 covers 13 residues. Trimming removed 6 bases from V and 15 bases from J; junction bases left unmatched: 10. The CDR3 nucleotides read TGTGCCAGCAGCCAAACCCCGACAGGGGACCTCCACTTT. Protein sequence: CASSQTPTGDLHF.

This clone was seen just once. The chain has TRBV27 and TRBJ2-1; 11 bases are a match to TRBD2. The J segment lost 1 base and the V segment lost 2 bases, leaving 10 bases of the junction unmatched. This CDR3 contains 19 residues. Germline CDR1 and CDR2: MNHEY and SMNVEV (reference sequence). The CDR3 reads CASSLRWLAGGRSYNEQFF. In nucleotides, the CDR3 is TGTGCCAGCAGTTTACGGTGGCTAGCGGGAGGAAGGTCCTACAATGAGCAGTTCTTC.

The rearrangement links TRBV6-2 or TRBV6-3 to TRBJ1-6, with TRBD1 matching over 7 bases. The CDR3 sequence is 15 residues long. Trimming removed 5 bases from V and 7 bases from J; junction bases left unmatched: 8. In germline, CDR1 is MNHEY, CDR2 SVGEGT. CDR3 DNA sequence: TGTGCCAGCAGTACCTTGGGACAGCTGAATTCACCCCTCCACTTT. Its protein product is CASSTLGQLNSPLHF.

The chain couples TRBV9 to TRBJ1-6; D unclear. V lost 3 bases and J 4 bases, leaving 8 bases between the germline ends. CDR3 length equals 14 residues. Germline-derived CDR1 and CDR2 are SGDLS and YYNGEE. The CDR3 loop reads CASSAVVYNSPLHF. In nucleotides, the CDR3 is TGTGCCAGCAGCGCCGTGGTGTATAATTCACCCCTCCACTTT.

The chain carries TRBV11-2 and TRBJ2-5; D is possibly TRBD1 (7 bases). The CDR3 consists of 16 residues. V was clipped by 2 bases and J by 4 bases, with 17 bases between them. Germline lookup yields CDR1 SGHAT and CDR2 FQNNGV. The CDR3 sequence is CASSLNIQGGGETQYF. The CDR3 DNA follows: TGTGCCAGCAGCTTAAACATTCAGGGGGGAGGAGAGACCCAGTACTTC.

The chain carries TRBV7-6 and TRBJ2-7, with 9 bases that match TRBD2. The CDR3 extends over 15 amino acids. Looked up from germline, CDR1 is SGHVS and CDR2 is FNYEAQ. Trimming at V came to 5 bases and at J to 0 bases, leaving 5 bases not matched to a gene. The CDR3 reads CASSLASGNSYEQYF. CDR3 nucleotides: TGTGCCAGCAGCCTCGCTAGCGGGAACTCCTACGAGCAGTACTTC.

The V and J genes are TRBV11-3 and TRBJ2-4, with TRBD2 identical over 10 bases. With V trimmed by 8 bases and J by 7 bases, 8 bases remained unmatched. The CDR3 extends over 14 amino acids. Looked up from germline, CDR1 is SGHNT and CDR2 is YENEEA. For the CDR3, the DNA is TGTGCCAGCTCTCTAGCGGGGGCCGGTAACATTCAGTACTTC. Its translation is CASSLAGAGNIQYF.

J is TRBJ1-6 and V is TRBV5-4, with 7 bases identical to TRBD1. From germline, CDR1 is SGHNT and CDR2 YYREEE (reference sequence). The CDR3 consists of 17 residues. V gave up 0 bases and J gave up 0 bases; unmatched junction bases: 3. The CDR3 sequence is CASSLGGGGSYNSPLHF. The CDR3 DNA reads TGTGCCAGCAGCTTGGGAGGGGGCGGCTCCTATAATTCACCCCTCCACTTT. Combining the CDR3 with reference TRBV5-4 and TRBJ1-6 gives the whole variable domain ETGVTQSPTHLIKTRGQQVTLRCSSQSGHNTVSWYQQALGQGPQFIFQYYREEENGRGNFPPRFSGLQFPNYSSELNVNALELDDSALYLCASSLGGGGSYNSPLHFGNGTRLTVT.

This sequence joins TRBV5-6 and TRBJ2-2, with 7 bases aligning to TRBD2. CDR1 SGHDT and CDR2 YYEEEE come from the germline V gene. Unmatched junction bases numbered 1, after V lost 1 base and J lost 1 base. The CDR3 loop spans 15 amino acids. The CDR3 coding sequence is TGTGCCAGCAGCTTGTCGGGAGGGAACACCGGGGAGCTGTTTTTT. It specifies CASSLSGGNTGELFF.